This T cell receptor (beta chain) is from a study of blood T cell repertoires in COVID-19. In the study overall: Both acute and convalescent COVID-19 samples were obtained from the United States, Italy and Spain. Sample material is recorded as cDNA or gDNA derived from T cells, B-cell-depleted T cells, or PBMCs.

The germline V gene encodes CDR1 LNHDA and CDR2 SQIVND (reference sequence). The length of the CDR3 is 14 residues. After removal of 8 bases from V and 5 bases from J, the junction contained 11 bases not matched to a gene. A few counts support this clone. Per the authors' pipeline: Reference gene primer amplification gave estimated nucleated cell counts. The assay was immunoSEQ multiplex PCR, and TCRdb's table has in-frame clones only and misses some. V, J and clone size are those of that table, while D and trimming were read from the DNA. This sample has some 150,000 clones, with about 79% found just once.

The TCR sequence derives from a woman aged 50 to 60 with acute or convalescent COVID-19. The rearrangement joins TRBV19 to TRBJ1-1; 7 bases map to TRBD1. The material sequenced was peripheral blood. In DNA, the CDR3 is TGTGCCAGTCTGCCCCTACAGGGGAGAACTGAAGCTTTCTTT. Translation gives CASLPLQGRTEAFF.